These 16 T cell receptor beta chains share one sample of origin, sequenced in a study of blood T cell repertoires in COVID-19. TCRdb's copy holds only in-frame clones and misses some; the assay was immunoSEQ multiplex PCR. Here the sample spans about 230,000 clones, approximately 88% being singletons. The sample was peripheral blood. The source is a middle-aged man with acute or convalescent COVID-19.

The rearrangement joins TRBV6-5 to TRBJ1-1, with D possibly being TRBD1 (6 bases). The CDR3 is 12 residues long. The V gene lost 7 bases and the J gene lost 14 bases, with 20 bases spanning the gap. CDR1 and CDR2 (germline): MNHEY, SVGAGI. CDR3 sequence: CASTSPMGQIFF. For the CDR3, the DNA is TGTGCCAGCACCTCCCCCATGGGACAAATCTTCTTT.

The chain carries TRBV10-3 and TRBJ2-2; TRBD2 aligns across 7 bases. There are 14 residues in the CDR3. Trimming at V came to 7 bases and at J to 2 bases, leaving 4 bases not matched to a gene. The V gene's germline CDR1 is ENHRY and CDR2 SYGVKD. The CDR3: CAINPGGNTGELFF. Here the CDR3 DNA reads TGTGCCATCAACCCGGGAGGAAACACCGGGGAGCTGTTTTTT.

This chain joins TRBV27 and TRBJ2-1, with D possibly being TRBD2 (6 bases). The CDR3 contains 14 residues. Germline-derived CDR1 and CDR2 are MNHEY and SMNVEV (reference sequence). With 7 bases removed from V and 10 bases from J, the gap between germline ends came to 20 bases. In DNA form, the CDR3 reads TGTGCCAGCAACACCCATGGGGGGTCCGGGGAGCAGTTCTTC. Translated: CASNTHGGSGEQFF.

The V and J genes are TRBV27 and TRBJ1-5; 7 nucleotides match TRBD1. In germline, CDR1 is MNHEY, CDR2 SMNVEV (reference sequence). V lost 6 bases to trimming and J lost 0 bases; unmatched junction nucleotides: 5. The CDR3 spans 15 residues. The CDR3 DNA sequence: TGTGCCAGCAGGGGGGGACAGTATAGCAATCAGCCCCAGCATTTT. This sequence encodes CASRGGQYSNQPQHF.

CDR3 amino acids: CASQTGNTEAFF. CDR3 bases: TGTGCCAGCCAGACAGGGAACACTGAAGCTTTCTTT. V usage is TRBV6-6 and J usage is TRBJ1-1; maybe TRBD1 (6 bases). The CDR3 runs to 12 residues. CDR1 is MNHNY and CDR2 is SVGAGI in the germline V gene (reference sequence). V lost 8 bases and J lost 1, with 8 bases in between.

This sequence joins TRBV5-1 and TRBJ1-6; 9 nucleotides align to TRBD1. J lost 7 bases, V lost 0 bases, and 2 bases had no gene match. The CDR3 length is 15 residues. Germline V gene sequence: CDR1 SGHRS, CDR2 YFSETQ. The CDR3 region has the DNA TGCGCCAGCAGCTTGGCAACAGGGGGCAATTCACCCCTCCACTTT. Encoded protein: CASSLATGGNSPLHF.

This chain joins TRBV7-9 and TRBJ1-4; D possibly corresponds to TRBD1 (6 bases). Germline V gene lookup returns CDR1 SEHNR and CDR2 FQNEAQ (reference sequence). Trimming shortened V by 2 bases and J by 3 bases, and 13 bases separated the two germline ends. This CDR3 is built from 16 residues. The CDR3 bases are TGTGCCAGCAGCTTACTCTCGGGGGGCCCTAATGAAAAACTGTTTTTT. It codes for CASSLLSGGPNEKLFF.

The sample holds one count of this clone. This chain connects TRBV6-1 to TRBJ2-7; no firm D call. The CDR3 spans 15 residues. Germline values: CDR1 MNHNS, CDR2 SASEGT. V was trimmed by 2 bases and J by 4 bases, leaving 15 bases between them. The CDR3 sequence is CASSEIWAEFYEQYF. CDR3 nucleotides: TGTGCCAGCAGTGAAATCTGGGCTGAATTTTACGAGCAGTACTTC.

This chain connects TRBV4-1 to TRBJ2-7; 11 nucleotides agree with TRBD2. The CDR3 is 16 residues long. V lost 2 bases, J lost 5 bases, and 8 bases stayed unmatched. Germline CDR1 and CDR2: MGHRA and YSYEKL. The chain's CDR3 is CASSQTSGRIQNEQYF. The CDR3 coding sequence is TGCGCCAGCAGCCAAACTAGCGGGAGAATCCAGAACGAGCAGTACTTC.

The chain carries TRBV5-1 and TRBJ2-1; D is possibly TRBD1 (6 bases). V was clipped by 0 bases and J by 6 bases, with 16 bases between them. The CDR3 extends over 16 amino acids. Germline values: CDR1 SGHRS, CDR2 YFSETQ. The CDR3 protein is CASSLDNGGGRNEQFF. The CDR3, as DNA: TGCGCCAGCAGCTTGGACAATGGGGGCGGGCGCAATGAGCAGTTCTTC.

DNA for the CDR3: TGTGCCAGCAGCTTAGTGAGTCTCTCGAACACTGAAGCTTTCTTT. Translating it yields CASSLVSLSNTEAFF. The chain joins TRBV11-1 to TRBJ1-1, with D uncertain. V dropped 1 base and J dropped 1 base, with 10 bases sitting between them. Per the germline V gene, CDR1 is SGHAT and CDR2 is FQDESV (reference sequence). The CDR3 consists of 15 residues.

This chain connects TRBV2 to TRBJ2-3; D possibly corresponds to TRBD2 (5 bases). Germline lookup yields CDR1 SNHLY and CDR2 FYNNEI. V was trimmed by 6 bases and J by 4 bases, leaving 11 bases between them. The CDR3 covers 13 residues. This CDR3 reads CASSLFGADTQYF. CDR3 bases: TGTGCCAGCAGCCTTTTCGGGGCAGATACGCAGTATTTT.

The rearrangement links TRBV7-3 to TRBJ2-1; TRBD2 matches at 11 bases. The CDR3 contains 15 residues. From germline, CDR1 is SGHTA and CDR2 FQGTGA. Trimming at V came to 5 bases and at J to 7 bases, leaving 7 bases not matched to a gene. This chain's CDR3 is CASSPTSGSLNEQFF. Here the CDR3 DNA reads TGTGCCAGCAGCCCCACTAGCGGGAGTCTAAATGAGCAGTTCTTC. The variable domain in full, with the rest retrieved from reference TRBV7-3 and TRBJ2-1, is GAGVSQTPSNKVTEKGKYVELRCDPISGHTALYWYRQSLGQGPEFLIYFQGTGAADDSGLPNDRFFAVRPEGSVSTLKIQRTERGDSAVYLCASSPTSGSLNEQFFGPGTRLTVL.

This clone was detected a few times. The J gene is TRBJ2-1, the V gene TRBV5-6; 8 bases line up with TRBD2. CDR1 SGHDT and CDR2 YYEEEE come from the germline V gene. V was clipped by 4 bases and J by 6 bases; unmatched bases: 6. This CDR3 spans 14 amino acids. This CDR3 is CASSQRREGNEQFF. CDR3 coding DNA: TGTGCCAGCAGCCAAAGACGGGAGGGCAATGAGCAGTTCTTC.

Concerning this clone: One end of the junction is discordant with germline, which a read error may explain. CDR3 nucleotide sequence: TGTGCCAGCAGCTCGAGCGGGAGGGCCTCCGACGAGCAGTACTTC. Amino acids: CASSSSGRASDEQYF. This rearrangement joins TRBV5-6 to TRBJ2-7, with 10 bases matching TRBD2. The germline gives CDR1 SGHDT, CDR2 YYEEEE. The CDR3 extends over 15 amino acids.

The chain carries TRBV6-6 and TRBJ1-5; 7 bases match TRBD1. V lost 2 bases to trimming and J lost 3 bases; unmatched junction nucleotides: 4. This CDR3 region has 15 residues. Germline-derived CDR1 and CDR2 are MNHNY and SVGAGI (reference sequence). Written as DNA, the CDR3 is TGTGCCAGCAGTTACGGACAGGCCCTCAATCAGCCCCAGCATTTT. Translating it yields CASSYGQALNQPQHF.